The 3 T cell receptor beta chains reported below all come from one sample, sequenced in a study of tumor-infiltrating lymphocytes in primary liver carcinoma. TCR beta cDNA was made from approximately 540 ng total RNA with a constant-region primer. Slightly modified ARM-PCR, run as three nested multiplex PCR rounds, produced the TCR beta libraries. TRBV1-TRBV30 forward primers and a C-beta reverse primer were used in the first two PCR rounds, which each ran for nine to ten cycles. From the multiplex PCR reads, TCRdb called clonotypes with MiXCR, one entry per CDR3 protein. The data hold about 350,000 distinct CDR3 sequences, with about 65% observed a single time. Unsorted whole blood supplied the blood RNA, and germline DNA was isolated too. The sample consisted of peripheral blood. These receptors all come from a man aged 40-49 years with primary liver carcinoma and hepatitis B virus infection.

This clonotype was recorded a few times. As DNA, the CDR3 is TGTGCCAGCAGATCTAAGGGGAGGGCTTTTCCCCATGAGCAGTTCTTC. This translates into CASRSKGRAFPHEQFF. The chain employs TRBV6-2 or TRBV6-3 and TRBJ2-1, with 7 bases aligning to TRBD2. V lost 6 bases to trimming and J lost 8 bases; unmatched junction nucleotides: 16. The CDR3 is made up of 16 amino acids. Looked up from germline, CDR1 is MNHEY and CDR2 is SVGEGT.

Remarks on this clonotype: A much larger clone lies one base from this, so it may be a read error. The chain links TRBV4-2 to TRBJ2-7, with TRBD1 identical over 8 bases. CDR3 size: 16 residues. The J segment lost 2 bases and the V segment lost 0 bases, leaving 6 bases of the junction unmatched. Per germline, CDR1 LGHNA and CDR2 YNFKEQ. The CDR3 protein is CASSQDKVTGAYEQYF. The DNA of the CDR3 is TGTGCCAGCAGCCAAGATAAAGTGACAGGGGCCTACGAGCAGTACTTC.

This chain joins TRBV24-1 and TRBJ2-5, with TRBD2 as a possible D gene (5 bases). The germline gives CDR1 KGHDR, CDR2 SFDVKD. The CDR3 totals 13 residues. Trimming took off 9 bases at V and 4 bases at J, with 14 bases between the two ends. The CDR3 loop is CATAAGRLETQYF. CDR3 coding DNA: TGTGCCACCGCCGCGGGCCGGTTAGAGACCCAGTACTTC.